This entry features one T cell receptor beta chain sequence. Its target is unknown. PCR used 60 Vbeta primers and 13 Jbeta primers. The repertoire was sequenced with immunoSEQ multiplex PCR; TCRdb's copy has only in-frame clones and lacks some. In total, the table holds about 88,000 clones. This specimen comes from a study of cytomegalovirus exposure and HLA in healthy donors. Study-level points and caveats: A later analysis linked a missense DCLRE1C variant to TCR beta V- and J-gene trimming. Association with HLA alleles at 0.05 false discovery rate was found for approximately 18,000 TCR beta sequences in a later analysis. Later on, analysis showed that most CMV-associated TCR beta chains appeared to be HLA-restricted.

In germline, CDR1 is KGHSH, CDR2 LQKENI. The V gene lost 3 bases and the J gene lost 8 bases, with 14 bases spanning the gap. The CDR3 contains 14 residues. The TCR originated in a girl aged 10-17 years in good health and CMV-seropositive. Sample: PBMCs. The chain is built from TRBV18 and TRBJ2-1; possible D gene TRBD1, 6 bases. The DNA of the CDR3 is TGTGCCAGCTCACCGAGGACAGTCCTTGATGAGCAGTTCTTC. Its protein is CASSPRTVLDEQFF.